A single sample is the source of the 20 T cell receptor beta chains below, sequenced in a study of cytomegalovirus exposure and HLA in healthy donors. It was with 60 Vbeta and 13 Jbeta primers that the PCR ran. Sequencing used immunoSEQ multiplex PCR; TCRdb keeps in-frame clones, though not all of them. The sample has roughly 140,000 clones. Input material: PBMCs. The receptors derive from a male donor in good health and CMV-seronegative.

The V gene is TRBV7-9, the J gene TRBJ1-6; 8 bases are a match to TRBD1. CDR3 length: 15 amino acids. Germline CDR1 SEHNR, CDR2 FQNEAQ (reference sequence). The trim removed 5 bases at V and 13 bases at J, leaving 13 bases unmatched. As DNA, the CDR3 is TGTGCCAGCAGCACCCGGACAGGGTCAGAATGGCCCCTCCACTTT. Translated: CASSTRTGSEWPLHF.

The chain combines TRBV27 with TRBJ2-1; TRBD2 matches 9 bases. The length of the CDR3 is 12 residues. Germline-derived CDR1 and CDR2 are MNHEY and SMNVEV (reference sequence). J gave up 15 bases and V 8 bases, and 11 bases lay outside the gene matches. This CDR3 reads CASSAGGPIAFF. The CDR3 region has the DNA TGTGCCAGCTCCGCGGGGGGGCCTATCGCGTTCTTC.

The V gene is TRBV6-5, the J gene TRBJ2-5; 12 nucleotides match TRBD2. This CDR3 is 15 amino acids long. Looked up from germline, CDR1 is MNHEY and CDR2 is SVGAGI. Unmatched junction bases numbered 6, after V lost 6 bases and J lost 4 bases. The CDR3 region has the DNA TGTGCCAGCAGGCCGACTAGCGGGAGTTCAGAGACCCAGTACTTC. Translation: CASRPTSGSSETQYF.

This sequence joins TRBV2 and TRBJ1-5; D perhaps matches TRBD1 (5 bases). V shed 4 bases and J shed 7 bases, with 20 bases lying between them. CDR1 is SNHLY, CDR2 FYNNEI, per germline. The CDR3 is made up of 16 amino acids. The CDR3: CASSVGDLPGGQPQHF. CDR3 sequence (DNA): TGTGCCAGCAGTGTTGGGGACCTCCCCGGGGGGCAGCCCCAGCATTTT. Drawing the rest from reference TRBV2 and TRBJ1-5, the complete variable domain is EPEVTQTPSHQVTQMGQEVILRCVPISNHLYFYWYRQILGQKVEFLVSFYNNEISEKSEIFDDQFSVERPDGSNFTLKIRSTKLEDSAMYFCASSVGDLPGGQPQHFGDGTRLSIL.

This chain joins TRBV18 and TRBJ1-1, with no clear D. Between the trimmed V and J ends, which lost 3 bases and 8 bases, there was a span of 7 bases. Germline V gene lookup returns CDR1 KGHSH and CDR2 LQKENI. The length of the CDR3 is 11 residues. CDR3 sequence: CASSPGIEAFF. DNA for the CDR3: TGTGCCAGCTCACCCGGGATAGAAGCTTTCTTT.

The V gene is TRBV7-8, the J gene TRBJ2-2; D unresolved. This CDR3 is 14 amino acids long. From germline, CDR1 is SGHVS and CDR2 FQNEAQ. The germline V and J ends were trimmed by 5 bases and 0 bases, with 7 bases remaining between them. CDR3 in amino acids: CASSRQSNTGELFF. As DNA, the CDR3 is TGTGCCAGCAGCCGCCAGTCGAACACCGGGGAGCTGTTTTTT.

V and J are TRBV10-2 and TRBJ2-2; D may be TRBD1 (5 bases). With 6 bases removed from V and 3 bases from J, the gap between germline ends came to 5 bases. Germline loops: CDR1 WSHSY, CDR2 SAAADI. The CDR3 length is 12 residues. The CDR3 DNA reads as TGCGCCAGCAGGACAGACACCGGGGAGCTGTTTTTT. It yields the protein CASRTDTGELFF.

The chain links TRBV9 to TRBJ1-2, with D uncertain. V was shortened by 5 bases and J by 8 bases, with 13 bases between the two germline ends. CDR1 is SGDLS, CDR2 YYNGEE, per germline. This CDR3 spans 12 amino acids. CDR3 DNA: TGTGCCAGCAGTGTCCTAGGTGGAGGCTACACCTTC. Its protein product is CASSVLGGGYTF. The entire variable domain, with the rest obtained from reference TRBV9 and TRBJ1-2, is as follows: DSGVTQTPKHLITATGQRVTLRCSPRSGDLSVYWYQQSLDQGLQFLIQYYNGEERAKGNILERFSAQQFPDLHSELNLSSLELGDSALYFCASSVLGGGYTFGSGTRLTVV.

The rearrangement uses TRBV2 and TRBJ1-2; TRBD1 is a possible D gene (6 bases). The CDR3 covers 15 residues. Germline V gene data show CDR1 as SNHLY and CDR2 as FYNNEI. V was cut by 3 bases and J by 1 base, with 12 bases left in between. CDR3 sequence (DNA): TGTGCCAGCAGTGAGCACCTAGGGGGTAACTATGGCTACACCTTC. Amino acid sequence: CASSEHLGGNYGYTF.

The chain joins TRBV12-5 to TRBJ1-5, with D unresolved. The CDR3 is 16 amino acids. Trimming cost V 3 bases and J 1 base, with 13 bases left between them. The V gene's germline CDR1 is LGHNT and CDR2 FRNRAP. The CDR3: CASGFSPGESNQPQHF. CDR3 bases: TGTGCTAGTGGTTTTTCCCCCGGGGAAAGCAATCAGCCCCAGCATTTT.

V and J are TRBV27 and TRBJ2-7; D is perhaps TRBD1 (6 bases). V lost 5 bases, J lost 0 bases, and 14 bases lay in between. The length of the CDR3 is 15 residues. CDR1 and CDR2 (germline): MNHEY, SMNVEV (reference sequence). This CDR3 is CASSPETGFSYEQYF. The DNA of the CDR3 is TGTGCCAGCAGTCCAGAGACAGGTTTCTCCTACGAGCAGTACTTC.

The chain employs TRBV27 and TRBJ2-2; 7 bases match TRBD1. CDR1 is MNHEY, CDR2 SMNVEV, per germline (reference sequence). J gave up 1 base and V 10 bases, and 15 bases lay outside the gene matches. CDR3 length equals 17 residues. The CDR3 bases are TGTGCCACCAAAGTGGGGCACAGGGGTATGAACACCGGGGAGCTGTTTTTT. Translation: CATKVGHRGMNTGELFF.

The chain links TRBV27 to TRBJ2-7, with TRBD1 matching 9 bases. This CDR3 comprises 16 residues. V lost 3 bases and J lost 5; bases outside the gene matches: 11. Looked up from germline, CDR1 is MNHEY and CDR2 is SMNVEV (reference sequence). In DNA, the CDR3 is TGTGCCAGCAGTTTGGTAGGACAGGGGAGGTTCCACGAGCAGTACTTC. It codes for CASSLVGQGRFHEQYF.

The chain is built from TRBV19 and TRBJ1-5; 7 nucleotides agree with TRBD1. Germline-derived CDR1 and CDR2 are LNHDA and SQIVND (reference sequence). The CDR3 is made up of 17 amino acids. Trimming took 5 bases from V and 1 from J; bases not matched to a gene: 11. CDR3 DNA: TGTGCCAGTAGTTCCTTCTGGGGGACAGAAAGCAATCAGCCCCAGCATTTT. The encoded protein is CASSSFWGTESNQPQHF. Combining the CDR3 with reference TRBV19 and TRBJ1-5 gives the whole variable domain DGGITQSPKYLFRKEGQNVTLSCEQNLNHDAMYWYRQDPGQGLRLIYYSQIVNDFQKGDIAEGYSVSREKKESFPLTVTSAQKNPTAFYLCASSSFWGTESNQPQHFGDGTRLSIL.

The J gene is TRBJ2-1, the V gene TRBV5-4, with TRBD2 identical over 12 bases. This CDR3 spans 16 amino acids. CDR1 SGHNT and CDR2 YYREEE come from the germline V gene (reference sequence). V lost 2 bases to trimming and J lost 8 bases; unmatched junction nucleotides: 8. CDR3 nucleotides: TGTGCCAGCAGCTTAGGACTAGCGGGGAGAGGAGATGAGCAGTTCTTC. Its protein is CASSLGLAGRGDEQFF.

This chain connects TRBV9 to TRBJ2-3; D is undetermined. Germline CDR1 SGDLS, CDR2 YYNGEE. This CDR3 contains 14 residues. Trimming removed 5 bases at V and 1 base at J, with 11 bases between. The CDR3 sequence: CASSTIPGTDTQYF. The CDR3 DNA follows: TGTGCCAGCAGTACTATTCCGGGCACAGATACGCAGTATTTT.

V gene TRBV29-1 combines with J gene TRBJ2-5; D remains unclear. CDR1 and CDR2 (germline): SQVTM, ANQGSEA. V was clipped by 2 bases and J by 5 bases, with 6 bases between them. The CDR3 extends over 11 amino acids. CDR3: CSVEYRETQYF. The CDR3 DNA sequence: TGCAGCGTTGAATATCGGGAGACCCAGTACTTC.

The rearrangement links TRBV9 to TRBJ2-2; TRBD2 is a possible D gene (6 bases). This CDR3 spans 15 amino acids. Trimming removed 0 bases from V and 4 bases from J, with 10 bases in between. The germline V gene has CDR1 SGDLS and CDR2 YYNGEE. Here the CDR3 reads CASSVVGRGTGELFF. In DNA, the CDR3 is TGTGCCAGCAGCGTAGTCGGGAGAGGCACCGGGGAGCTGTTTTTT. The full variable domain, its missing parts supplied by reference TRBV9 and TRBJ2-2, is DSGVTQTPKHLITATGQRVTLRCSPRSGDLSVYWYQQSLDQGLQFLIQYYNGEERAKGNILERFSAQQFPDLHSELNLSSLELGDSALYFCASSVVGRGTGELFFGEGSRLTVL.

This chain connects TRBV12-5 to TRBJ2-7; D is perhaps TRBD1 (6 bases). The CDR3 is 14 amino acids. V lost 6 bases and J 5 bases, leaving 17 bases between the germline ends. Germline CDR1 reads LGHNT; CDR2 reads FRNRAP. The CDR3, as DNA: TGTGCTAGTGGAAAGTCAGGGGAATCGGACGAGCAGTACTTC. As protein: CASGKSGESDEQYF.

V and J are TRBV6-6 and TRBJ2-5; D is unresolved. The CDR3 has 13 residues. Per germline, CDR1 MNHNY and CDR2 SVGAGI (reference sequence). V shed 0 bases and J shed 5 bases, with 7 bases lying between them. The CDR3 DNA is TGTGCCAGCAGTTACTCGCGTGTGGAGACCCAGTACTTC. Its protein product is CASSYSRVETQYF.